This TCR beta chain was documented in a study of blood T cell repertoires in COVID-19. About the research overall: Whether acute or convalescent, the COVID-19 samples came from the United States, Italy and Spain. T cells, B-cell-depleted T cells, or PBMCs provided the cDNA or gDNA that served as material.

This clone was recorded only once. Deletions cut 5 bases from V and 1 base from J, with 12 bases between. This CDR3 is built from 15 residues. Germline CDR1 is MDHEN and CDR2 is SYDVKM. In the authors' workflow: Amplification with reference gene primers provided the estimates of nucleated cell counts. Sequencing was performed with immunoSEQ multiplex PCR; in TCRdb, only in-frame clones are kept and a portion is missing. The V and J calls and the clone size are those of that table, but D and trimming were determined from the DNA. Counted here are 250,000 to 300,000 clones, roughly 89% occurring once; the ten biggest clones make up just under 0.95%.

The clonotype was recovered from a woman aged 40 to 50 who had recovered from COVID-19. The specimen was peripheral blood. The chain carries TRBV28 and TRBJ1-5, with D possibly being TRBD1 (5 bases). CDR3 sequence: CASSLPGVSNQPQHF. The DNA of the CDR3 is TGTGCCAGCAGTCTCCCGGGGGTGAGCAATCAGCCCCAGCATTTT.